This TCR beta chain is drawn from a study of cytomegalovirus exposure and HLA in healthy donors. On this clone: The antigen remains undetermined.

Donors were nominally healthy when sampled, though unrecorded immune exposures were likely. With 60 Vbeta and 13 Jbeta primers, the PCR was carried out. Using immunoSEQ multiplex PCR, the repertoire was profiled, and TCRdb retains in-frame clones only, with some absent. The sample carries about 140,000 clones, about 80% recorded once. Study findings and constraints: According to reports, the classifier identified cytomegalovirus status with high specificity and sensitivity. Across HLA loci, a later analysis found differing TCR association rates, with DRB1 most and HLA-C fewest.

V gave up 6 bases and J gave up 4 bases, with 18 bases separating them. Germline CDR1 and CDR2: MNHNS and SASEGT. The CDR3 spans 15 residues. This TCR was sampled from a woman aged 40 to 50 in good health and CMV-seronegative. Source material: PBMCs. V usage is TRBV6-1 and J usage is TRBJ1-1; possible D gene TRBD1, 6 bases. CDR3 amino acids: CASSEHGGAGTEAFF. DNA for the CDR3: TGTGCCAGCAGCGAGCATGGGGGCGCTGGCACTGAAGCTTTCTTT.